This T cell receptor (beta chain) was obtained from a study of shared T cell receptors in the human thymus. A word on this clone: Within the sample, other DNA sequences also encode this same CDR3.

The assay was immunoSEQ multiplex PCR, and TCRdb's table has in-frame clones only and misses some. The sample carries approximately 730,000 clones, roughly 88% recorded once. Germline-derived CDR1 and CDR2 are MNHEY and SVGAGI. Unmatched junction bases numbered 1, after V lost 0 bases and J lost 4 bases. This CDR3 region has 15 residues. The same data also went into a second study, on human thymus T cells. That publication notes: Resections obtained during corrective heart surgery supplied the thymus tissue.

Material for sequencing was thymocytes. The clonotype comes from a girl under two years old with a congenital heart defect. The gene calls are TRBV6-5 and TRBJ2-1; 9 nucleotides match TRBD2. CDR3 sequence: CASSYSLAGYNEQFF. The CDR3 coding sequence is TGTGCCAGCAGTTACTCGCTAGCGGGGTACAATGAGCAGTTCTTC.